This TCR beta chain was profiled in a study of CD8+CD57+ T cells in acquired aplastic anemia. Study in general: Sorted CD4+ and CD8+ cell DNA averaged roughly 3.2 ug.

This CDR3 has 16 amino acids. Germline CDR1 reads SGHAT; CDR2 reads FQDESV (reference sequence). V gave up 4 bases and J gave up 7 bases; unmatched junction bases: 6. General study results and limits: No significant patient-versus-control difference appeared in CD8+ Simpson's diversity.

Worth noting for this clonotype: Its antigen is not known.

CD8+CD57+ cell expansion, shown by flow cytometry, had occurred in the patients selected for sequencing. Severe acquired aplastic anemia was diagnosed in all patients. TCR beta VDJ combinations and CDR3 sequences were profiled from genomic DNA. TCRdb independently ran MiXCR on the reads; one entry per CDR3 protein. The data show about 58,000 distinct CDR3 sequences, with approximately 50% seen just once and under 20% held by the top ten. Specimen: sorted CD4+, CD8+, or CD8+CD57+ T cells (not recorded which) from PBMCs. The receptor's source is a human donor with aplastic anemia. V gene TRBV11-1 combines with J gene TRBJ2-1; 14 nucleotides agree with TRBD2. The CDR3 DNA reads TGTGCCAGCAGCTATAGGACTAGCGGGGGGCGTAATGAGCAGTTCTTC. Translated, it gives CASSYRTSGGRNEQFF.